This T cell receptor beta chain is drawn from a study of blood T cell repertoires in COVID-19. Whole-study context: The origin of the acute and convalescent COVID-19 samples was the United States, Italy and Spain.

In its sample, this clone was seen a few times. The J segment lost 7 bases and the V segment lost 4 bases, leaving 7 bases of the junction unmatched. This CDR3 is 16 amino acids long. The germline V gene encodes CDR1 SGHRS and CDR2 YFSETQ. Clones were sequenced by immunoSEQ multiplex PCR, and TCRdb holds only the in-frame ones, with some missing. The sample has hundreds of thousands of clones, less than 85% seen once. Participant age was 18 to 89 years, and participants resided in roughly 25 US areas. Participants' reported clinical history set cohort assignment. Donors in Cohort 3 who had recovered were those with two negative PCRs, healthcare professional clearance, or resolution of their symptoms.

Input material: PBMCs or T cells enriched from blood (not recorded which). The rearrangement uses TRBV5-1 and TRBJ2-2; TRBD2 matches 13 bases. This clonotype was sampled from a woman aged 45-60 years who had recovered from COVID-19. This CDR3 reads CASSNGLAGAVGELFF. CDR3 in DNA: TGCGCCAGCAGCAACGGACTAGCGGGAGCGGTCGGGGAGCTGTTTTTT.